This T cell receptor (beta chain) was profiled in a study of cytomegalovirus exposure and HLA in healthy donors. The PCR ran on 60 Vbeta and 13 Jbeta primers. Generated by immunoSEQ multiplex PCR, the TCRdb table keeps only in-frame clones and is missing some. The sample has around 100,000 clones, roughly two thirds seen once. General study findings and limits: An analysis was carried out at a later point. It showed that HLA-associated TCR beta chains were more clonally expanded than equally common non-associated chains. Reports credit the classifier with highly specific, highly sensitive diagnosis of cytomegalovirus status. Most subjects had HLA-A and HLA-B alleles reportedly predicted accurately by TCR beta sequences. Presence/absence comparisons presumed near-even sequencing depth among donors.

Note on this clone: Its target is unknown.

Trimming removed 4 bases from V and 5 bases from J; junction bases left unmatched: 5. The CDR3 is 15 amino acids. Input material: PBMCs. The TCR sequence derives from a woman aged 25 to 39 in good health and CMV-seronegative. The chain combines TRBV23-1 with TRBJ2-1; 10 bases agree with TRBD1. TRBV23-1 is an ORF, and what it does is uncertain. As DNA, the CDR3 is TGCGCCAGCAGTCGAGGGACAGGGGCCAACAATGAGCAGTTCTTC. Protein product: CASSRGTGANNEQFF.